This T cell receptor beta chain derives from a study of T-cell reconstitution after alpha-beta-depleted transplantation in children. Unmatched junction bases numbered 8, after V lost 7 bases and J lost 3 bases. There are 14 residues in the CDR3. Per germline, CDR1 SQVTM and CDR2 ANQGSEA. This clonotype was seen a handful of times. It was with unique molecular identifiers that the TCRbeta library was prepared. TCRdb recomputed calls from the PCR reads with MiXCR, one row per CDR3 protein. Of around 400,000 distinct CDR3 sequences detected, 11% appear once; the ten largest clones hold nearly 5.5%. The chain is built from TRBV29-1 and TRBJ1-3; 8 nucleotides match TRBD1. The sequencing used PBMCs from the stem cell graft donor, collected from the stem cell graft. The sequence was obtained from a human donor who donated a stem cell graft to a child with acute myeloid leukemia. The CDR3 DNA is TGCAGCGCCTCGGACAGGGTCGGTGGAAACACCATATATTTT. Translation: CSASDRVGGNTIYF.